The subject of this entry is one TCR beta chain. Sequenced by immunoSEQ multiplex PCR; TCRdb stores in-frame clones only, minus some. This table holds 200,000 to 250,000 clones, around 89% found once. This sample is part of a study of blood T cell repertoires in COVID-19. In the study overall: COVID-19 samples collected from the United States, Italy and Spain covered acute and convalescent phases.

The sequencing input was PBMCs or T cells enriched from blood (not recorded which). The sequence was obtained from a woman under 40 who had recovered from COVID-19.

The CDR3 bases are TGTGCCAGCAGCCAAGATCCCGGGTCTGACGAGCCCCAGCATTTT. This encodes CASSQDPGSDEPQHF. This chain connects TRBV4-2 to TRBJ1-5; no clear D. This CDR3 spans 15 amino acids. V was cut by 0 bases and J by 8 bases, with 14 bases left in between. Germline CDR1 is LGHNA and CDR2 is YNFKEQ.